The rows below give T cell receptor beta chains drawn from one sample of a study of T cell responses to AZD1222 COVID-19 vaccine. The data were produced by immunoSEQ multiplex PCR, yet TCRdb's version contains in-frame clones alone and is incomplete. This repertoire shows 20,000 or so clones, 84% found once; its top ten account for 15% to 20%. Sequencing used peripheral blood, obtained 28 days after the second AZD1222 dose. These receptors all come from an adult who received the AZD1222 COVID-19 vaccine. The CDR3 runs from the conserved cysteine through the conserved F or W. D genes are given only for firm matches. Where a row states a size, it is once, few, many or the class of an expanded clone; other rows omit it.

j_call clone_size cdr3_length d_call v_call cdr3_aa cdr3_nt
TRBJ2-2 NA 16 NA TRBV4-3 CASSQDLRENTGELFF TGCGCCAGCAGCCAAGATTTGCGGGAGAACACCGGGGAGCTGTTTTTT
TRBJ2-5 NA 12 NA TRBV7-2 CASSFNVGDQYF TGTGCCAGCAGCTTTAACGTGGGAGACCAGTACTTC
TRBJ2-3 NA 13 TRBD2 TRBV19 CASRVAGADTQYF TGTGCCAGTAGGGTAGCGGGAGCGGATACGCAGTATTTT
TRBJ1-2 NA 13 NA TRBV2 CASSLESNYGYTF TGTGCCAGCAGTCTAGAAAGCAACTATGGCTACACCTTC
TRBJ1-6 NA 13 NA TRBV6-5 CASSSLARSPLHF TGTGCCAGCAGTTCCCTGGCCCGGTCACCCCTCCACTTT
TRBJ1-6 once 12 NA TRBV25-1 CASREGDSPLHF TGTGCCAGCAGGGAAGGGGACTCACCCCTCCACTTT
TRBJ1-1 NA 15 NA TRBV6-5 CASSSGGDGNTEAFF TGTGCCAGCAGTAGTGGCGGGGACGGGAACACTGAAGCTTTCTTT
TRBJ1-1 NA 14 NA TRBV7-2 CASSLTGPETEAFF TGTGCCAGCAGCTTAACAGGCCCGGAGACTGAAGCTTTCTTT
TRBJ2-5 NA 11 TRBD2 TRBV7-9 CASSPGGTQYF TGTGCCAGCAGCCCGGGGGGGACCCAGTACTTC
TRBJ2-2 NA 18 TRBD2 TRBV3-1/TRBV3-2 CASSLPGLAGDDTGELFF TGTGCCAGCAGCCTTCCCGGACTAGCGGGAGATGACACCGGGGAGCTGTTTTTT
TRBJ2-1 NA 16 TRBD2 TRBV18 CASSPDAELAGNEQFF TGTGCCAGCTCACCGGACGCTGAGTTAGCGGGGAATGAGCAGTTCTTC
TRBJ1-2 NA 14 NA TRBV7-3 CASSLGGPPHGYTF TGTGCCAGCAGCTTAGGGGGACCTCCCCATGGCTACACCTTC